The 23 T cell receptor beta chains below were found in one sample sequenced in a study of cytomegalovirus exposure and HLA in healthy donors. 60 Vbeta and 13 Jbeta primers were used in PCR. Data came from immunoSEQ multiplex PCR; TCRdb stores just in-frame clones and leaves some out. The sample lists more than 150,000 clones, around 80% occurring once. The sample was PBMCs. The receptors were gathered from a girl aged 5 to 17 in good health and CMV-seropositive.

The rearrangement links TRBV25-1 to TRBJ2-6; D unclear. Trimming shortened V by 5 bases and J by 4 bases, and 15 bases separated the two germline ends. Looked up from germline, CDR1 is MGHDK and CDR2 is SYGVNS. The length of the CDR3 is 16 residues. The CDR3 bases are TGTGCCAGCAGTCGAGATACGGTTCTGGGGGCCAACGTCCTGACTTTC. It encodes CASSRDTVLGANVLTF.

The DNA for the CDR3 is TGTGCCACCAGCCAGAGGAGGGTAGGAGGGGACTACACCTTC. Translation: CATSQRRVGGDYTF. This rearrangement joins TRBV15 to TRBJ1-2; tentatively, D is TRBD1 (5 bases). Germline values: CDR1 LNHNV, CDR2 YYDKDF (reference sequence). This CDR3 has 14 residues. V gave up 5 bases and J gave up 10 bases, with 20 bases separating them.

The J gene is TRBJ1-1, the V gene TRBV6-5; D possibly corresponds to TRBD1 (5 bases). Trimming removed 2 bases from V and 5 bases from J, with 15 bases in between. The V gene's germline CDR1 is MNHEY and CDR2 SVGAGI. This CDR3 has 15 amino acids. The CDR3 DNA follows: TGTGCCAGCAGTTACGGCTGGCAGGGTGGGACTGAAGCTTTCTTT. Amino acid sequence: CASSYGWQGGTEAFF.

This rearrangement joins TRBV6-1 to TRBJ2-2; 8 bases align to TRBD1. The CDR3 is 15 amino acids. CDR1 is MNHNS, CDR2 SASEGT, per germline. J lost 7 bases, V lost 6 bases, and 10 bases had no gene match. The CDR3 nucleotides read TGTGCCAGCAGCGCTTGGGGACAGGAGGTCGGGGAGCTGTTTTTT. This encodes CASSAWGQEVGELFF.

This sequence joins TRBV6-5 and TRBJ1-2; no firm D call. The CDR3 is made up of 15 amino acids. Germline CDR1 MNHEY, CDR2 SVGAGI. Trimming left V 5 bases short and J 0 bases short, with 13 bases between. CDR3 bases: TGTGCCAGCAGTCCCCTCGTTCTTTCTAACTATGGCTACACCTTC. Its protein product is CASSPLVLSNYGYTF.

The V and J genes are TRBV7-9 and TRBJ1-3, with D unresolved. With 5 bases removed from V and 0 bases from J, the gap between germline ends came to 17 bases. CDR3 length: 17 residues. CDR1 is SEHNR, CDR2 FQNEAQ, per germline (reference sequence). As DNA, the CDR3 is TGTGCCAGCAGCCCCAACTTTGTACTCCGCTCTGGAAACACCATATATTTT. Amino acids: CASSPNFVLRSGNTIYF.

The CDR3 DNA is TGTGCCAGCAGCCTTACCGGGACAGGGATTGATACGCAGTATTTT. Amino acid sequence: CASSLTGTGIDTQYF. The V gene is TRBV7-2, the J gene TRBJ2-3, with 9 bases lining up with TRBD1. V was clipped by 5 bases and J by 6 bases; unmatched bases: 9. Germline V gene sequence: CDR1 SGHTA, CDR2 FQGNSA. The CDR3 consists of 15 residues.

The chain couples TRBV7-2 to TRBJ2-1; TRBD2 might be the D (6 bases). Looked up from germline, CDR1 is SGHTA and CDR2 is FQGNSA. Trimming cost V 5 bases and J 9 bases, with 26 bases left between them. There are 17 residues in the CDR3. This CDR3 reads CASSKGWGTRGLVEQFF. The CDR3 DNA reads TGTGCCAGCAGCAAGGGGTGGGGGACTCGGGGGTTGGTTGAGCAGTTCTTC.

The chain employs TRBV5-4 and TRBJ1-3; D is undetermined. CDR3 size: 14 residues. CDR1 is SGHNT, CDR2 YYREEE, per germline (reference sequence). Deletions cut 7 bases from V and 0 bases from J, with 11 bases between. The CDR3 DNA is TGTGCCAGCGCAGAGGGTCCCTCTGGAAACACCATATATTTT. This translates into CASAEGPSGNTIYF.

V is TRBV7-2 and J is TRBJ1-5; D unresolved. Per germline, CDR1 SGHTA and CDR2 FQGNSA. V shed 3 bases and J shed 7 bases, with 13 bases lying between them. The CDR3 is made up of 14 amino acids. The CDR3 region is CASSFTSTGQPQHF. The CDR3 region has the DNA TGTGCCAGCAGCTTTACAAGCACGGGGCAGCCCCAGCATTTT.

The genes are TRBV7-2 and TRBJ2-7, with D maybe TRBD1 (6 bases). CDR3 length equals 13 residues. Germline CDR1 reads SGHTA; CDR2 reads FQGNSA. Trimming removed 3 bases from V and 4 bases from J, with 10 bases in between. This chain's CDR3 is CASSLYRAYEQYF. The CDR3 region has the DNA TGTGCCAGCAGCTTGTACAGGGCGTACGAGCAGTACTTC.

J is TRBJ2-1 and V is TRBV27, with D maybe TRBD2 (5 bases). Germline V gene sequence: CDR1 MNHEY, CDR2 SMNVEV (reference sequence). Trimming shortened V by 6 bases and J by 9 bases, and 18 bases separated the two germline ends. The CDR3 length is 14 residues. CDR3 sequence (DNA): TGTGCCAGCAGCTTGTCGGGGAGTCTGGCTGAGCAGTTCTTC. This encodes CASSLSGSLAEQFF.

The rearrangement links TRBV18 to TRBJ2-1, with 8 bases fitting TRBD2. Germline CDR1 KGHSH, CDR2 LQKENI. V dropped 0 bases and J dropped 3; count of bases not matched to a gene: 10. The CDR3 contains 18 residues. This CDR3 reads CASSPPGGAGVGYNEQFF. The CDR3 nucleotides read TGTGCCAGCTCACCACCGGGGGGAGCGGGAGTCGGCTACAATGAGCAGTTCTTC.

The rearrangement joins TRBV19 to TRBJ2-1; TRBD2 matches at 10 bases. The CDR3 sequence is 14 residues long. Unmatched junction bases numbered 2, after V lost 5 bases and J lost 4 bases. CDR1 is LNHDA and CDR2 is SQIVND in the germline V gene (reference sequence). The CDR3 loop is CASSLTSGYNEQFF. CDR3 sequence (DNA): TGTGCCAGTAGTTTGACTAGCGGGTACAATGAGCAGTTCTTC. Combining the CDR3 with reference TRBV19 and TRBJ2-1 gives the whole variable domain DGGITQSPKYLFRKEGQNVTLSCEQNLNHDAMYWYRQDPGQGLRLIYYSQIVNDFQKGDIAEGYSVSREKKESFPLTVTSAQKNPTAFYLCASSLTSGYNEQFFGPGTRLTVL.

The rearrangement uses TRBV4-2 and TRBJ2-3; 8 nucleotides agree with TRBD2. V shed 3 bases and J 6 bases; nucleotides not matched to a gene: 8. Germline lookup yields CDR1 LGHNA and CDR2 YNFKEQ. This CDR3 is built from 15 residues. CDR3 nucleotide sequence: TGTGCCAGCAGCCACGCGGGAGGTATTTCGGATACGCAGTATTTT. This translates into CASSHAGGISDTQYF.

This clone was seen more than once but under ten times. The chain uses TRBV6-1 and TRBJ1-2, with 11 positions matching TRBD1. Losses at the gene ends were 3 bases for V and 4 bases for J; bases not matched to a gene: 4. Germline lookup yields CDR1 MNHNS and CDR2 SASEGT. The CDR3 totals 15 residues. The CDR3 loop reads CASSEGQGGLYGYTF. The CDR3 nucleotides read TGTGCCAGCAGTGAGGGACAGGGGGGCCTCTATGGCTACACCTTC.

The chain couples TRBV28 to TRBJ2-6; TRBD1 matches at 12 bases. Germline CDR1 and CDR2: MDHEN and SYDVKM. The CDR3 spans 19 residues. V shed 3 bases, J shed 1 base, and the junction held 7 bases outside the gene matches. CDR3 DNA sequence: TGTGCCAGCAGTTTCTCCCCGGGACAGGGGGCATCTGGGGCCAACGTCCTGACTTTC. Its protein is CASSFSPGQGASGANVLTF.

V and J are TRBV29-1 and TRBJ2-4; a possible D gene is TRBD1 (6 bases). Trimming removed 0 bases from V and 0 bases from J, with 24 bases in between. The CDR3 has 20 residues. CDR1 is SQVTM, CDR2 ANQGSEA, per germline. CDR3 sequence (DNA): TGCAGCGTTGAAGATCGAAGAGGGGGATCCACCCGATTAGCCAAAAACATTCAGTACTTC. As protein: CSVEDRRGGSTRLAKNIQYF.

The V and J genes are TRBV25-1 and TRBJ2-3; 13 nucleotides align to TRBD2. Germline values: CDR1 MGHDK, CDR2 SYGVNS. The J segment lost 9 bases and the V segment lost 3 bases, leaving 3 bases of the junction unmatched. The CDR3 has 14 residues. This chain's CDR3 is CASSDGLAGATQYF. Written as DNA, the CDR3 is TGTGCCAGCAGTGACGGACTAGCGGGAGCAACGCAGTATTTT.

The rearrangement links TRBV7-2 to TRBJ2-7, with D uncertain. Germline assignment: CDR1 SGHTA and CDR2 FQGNSA. This CDR3 has 15 amino acids. V lost 3 bases, J lost 1 base, and 13 bases lay in between. The CDR3 DNA reads as TGTGCCAGCAGCTTTGTCTGGAGTCCGTCCTACGAGCAGTACTTC. Encoded protein: CASSFVWSPSYEQYF.

The J gene is TRBJ2-6, the V gene TRBV4-1; TRBD1 might be the D (6 bases). The V gene's germline CDR1 is MGHRA and CDR2 YSYEKL. The V gene lost 4 bases and the J gene lost 0 bases, with 19 bases spanning the gap. This CDR3 is 19 amino acids long. For the CDR3, the DNA is TGCGCCAGCAGCCGCCGGGACACACAGGACCTCTCTGGGGCCAACGTCCTGACTTTC. The encoded protein is CASSRRDTQDLSGANVLTF.

The rearrangement uses TRBV7-6 and TRBJ2-5; no reliable D call. Germline V gene sequence: CDR1 SGHVS, CDR2 FNYEAQ. V was shortened by 5 bases and J by 3 bases, with 7 bases between the two germline ends. This CDR3 has 12 residues. The CDR3 loop reads CASSPRKETQYF. In DNA form, the CDR3 reads TGTGCCAGCAGCCCGCGAAAAGAGACCCAGTACTTC.

The chain recombines TRBV6-1 with TRBJ2-3; weak D call: TRBD1 (5 bases). The CDR3 length is 15 residues. Per germline, CDR1 MNHNS and CDR2 SASEGT. With 2 bases removed from V and 3 bases from J, the gap between germline ends came to 12 bases. CDR3 DNA sequence: TGTGCCAGCAGTGAAAGCTTGGGGCTAACAGATACGCAGTATTTT. Protein sequence: CASSESLGLTDTQYF.